The 14 T cell receptor beta chains presented below share a single source sample, sequenced in a study of T cells in Graves' hyperthyroidism and ophthalmopathy. Researchers amplified the TCR beta CDR3 regions from RNA transcripts. Primed by the HTBI set, a first-round RT-PCR was run on the TCR CDR3. TCRdb re-called the multiplex PCR reads with MiXCR, one entry per CDR3 protein. The repertoire holds hundreds of thousands of distinct CDR3 sequences, with roughly 13% as singletons. Sequencing was done on a sample of blood. The receptors come from a woman aged 18 to 35 with Graves' hyperthyroidism.

In this sample, this clonotype turned up many times. This chain connects TRBV3-1 to TRBJ2-1; 9 nucleotides line up with TRBD2. V was pared by 1 base and J by 5 bases, with 9 bases of the junction left unmatched. Germline V gene lookup returns CDR1 LGHDT and CDR2 YNNKEL (reference sequence). CDR3 size: 17 residues. In DNA form, the CDR3 reads TGTGCCAGCAGCCAAGTCTGGCGGGAGGGCCGGAACAATGAGCAGTTCTTC. Its protein product is CASSQVWREGRNNEQFF.

This sequence joins TRBV9 and TRBJ2-2, with D perhaps assigned TRBD1 or TRBD2 (5 bases each). Germline CDR1 is SGDLS and CDR2 is YYNGEE. This CDR3 has 13 amino acids. The germline V and J ends were trimmed by 0 bases and 7 bases, with 7 bases remaining between them. The CDR3 region has the DNA TGTGCCAGCAGCGTAGGGGGGTTCGGGGAGCTGTTTTTT. Protein sequence: CASSVGGFGELFF.

This clonotype was seen repeatedly, ten times or more. J is TRBJ1-2 and V is TRBV2; TRBD1 aligns across 10 bases. The length of the CDR3 is 13 residues. Looked up from germline, CDR1 is SNHLY and CDR2 is FYNNEI. Trimming removed 7 bases from V and 8 bases from J; junction bases left unmatched: 7. The CDR3 sequence is CASTLDRGRGYTF. The CDR3, as DNA: TGTGCCAGCACCTTGGACAGGGGGAGAGGCTACACCTTC.

This clonotype was counted between two and nine times. The chain links TRBV9 to TRBJ2-6; TRBD1 aligns across 7 bases. The J segment lost 2 bases and the V segment lost 7 bases, leaving 6 bases of the junction unmatched. The germline V gene has CDR1 SGDLS and CDR2 YYNGEE. The length of the CDR3 is 15 residues. CDR3: CASETGTPGANVLTF. The CDR3 DNA reads TGTGCCAGCGAGACAGGGACCCCTGGGGCCAACGTCCTGACTTTC.

Many counts were recorded for this clonotype. The V gene is TRBV18, the J gene TRBJ2-1; weak D call: TRBD2 (7 bases). Germline CDR1 reads KGHSH; CDR2 reads LQKENI. V was pared by 7 bases and J by 15 bases, with 25 bases between. The CDR3 consists of 14 residues. CDR3 loop: CASWFGAGHSEGFF. The CDR3 nucleotides read TGTGCCAGCTGGTTTGGAGCGGGACACTCGGAGGGGTTCTTC.

The chain is built from TRBV5-1 and TRBJ1-1, with D hard to call. V dropped 0 bases and J dropped 7 bases, with 13 bases sitting between them. The CDR3 is made up of 14 amino acids. Per the germline V gene, CDR1 is SGHRS and CDR2 is YFSETQ. The CDR3 here is CASSLVPTRREAFF. CDR3 sequence (DNA): TGCGCCAGCAGCTTGGTCCCGACACGACGTGAAGCTTTCTTT.

Ten or more counts support this clonotype. The chain carries TRBV20-1 and TRBJ1-1; no reliable D call. Trimming pared 6 bases from V and 3 bases from J, leaving 17 bases between. The CDR3 is 14 residues long. CDR1 and CDR2 (germline): DFQATT, SNEGSKA (reference sequence). CDR3 DNA sequence: TGCAGTGCCCCCGGGTCGGCATCGGACACTGAAGCTTTCTTT. It encodes CSAPGSASDTEAFF.

In its sample, this clonotype was seen many times. The chain is built from TRBV5-1 and TRBJ1-1, with D unclear. V was trimmed by 6 bases and J by 1 base, leaving 13 bases between them. The CDR3 has 14 amino acids. In germline, CDR1 is SGHRS, CDR2 YFSETQ. The CDR3 DNA sequence: TGCGCCAGCAAAATCTCACCACCGAACACTGAAGCTTTCTTT. Translated, it gives CASKISPPNTEAFF.

This clonotype was counted at least ten times. The rearrangement uses TRBV6-1 and TRBJ1-5; TRBD1 might be the D (5 bases). CDR3 length: 15 residues. Germline V CDR1 and CDR2: MNHNS, SASEGT. Trimming stripped 7 bases from V and 2 bases from J, with 15 bases between. The CDR3 loop reads CASTAGEMRNQPQHF. The CDR3 nucleotides are TGTGCCAGCACCGCGGGGGAGATGCGCAATCAGCCCCAGCATTTT.

The sample holds a few counts of this clonotype. The chain joins TRBV5-6 to TRBJ1-4, with a weak D call TRBD1 (5 bases). This CDR3 comprises 14 residues. Per germline, CDR1 SGHDT and CDR2 YYEEEE. Trimming stripped 0 bases from V and 6 bases from J, with 9 bases between. This chain's CDR3 is CASSLGQGYEKLFF. In DNA, the CDR3 is TGTGCCAGCAGCTTGGGCCAGGGTTATGAAAAACTGTTTTTT.

This clonotype appeared many times. The rearrangement links TRBV6-5 to TRBJ2-7; possible D gene TRBD2, 5 bases. Germline CDR1 MNHEY, CDR2 SVGAGI. The CDR3 length is 14 residues. V lost 2 bases and J 0 bases, leaving 8 bases between the germline ends. CDR3 DNA sequence: TGTGCCAGCAGTTACGAGGGCACCTCCTACGAGCAGTACTTC. This translates into CASSYEGTSYEQYF.

This clonotype was recorded at least ten times. The chain has TRBV12-3 or TRBV12-4 and TRBJ1-5, with D perhaps matching TRBD1 (5 bases). Trimming shortened V by 5 bases and J by 4 bases, and 9 bases separated the two germline ends. The CDR3 runs to 13 residues. Written as DNA, the CDR3 is TGTGCCAGCAGTGTGGAGGGGAATCAGCCCCAGCATTTT. It codes for CASSVEGNQPQHF.

This clonotype occurred a few times. At one boundary the junction diverges from the germline segment, which might be a read error. V is TRBV27 and J is TRBJ2-3; a weak D match, TRBD2 (7 bases). The CDR3 has 15 residues. The V gene's germline CDR1 is MNHEY and CDR2 SMNVEV (reference sequence). The CDR3 region has the DNA TGTGCCGGCAGTTTATCGGGCGGGGGCGGAGATACGCAGTATTTT. This codes for CAGSLSGGGGDTQYF.

This clonotype was counted at least ten times. This chain links TRBV6-5 with TRBJ1-6; D remains unclear. The V gene lost 2 bases and the J gene lost 6 bases, with 17 bases spanning the gap. Germline V gene data show CDR1 as MNHEY and CDR2 as SVGAGI. This CDR3 has 17 residues. The CDR3 here is CASSYVRIWNSNSPLHF. As DNA, the CDR3 is TGTGCCAGCAGTTACGTCCGTATTTGGAATTCTAATTCACCCCTCCACTTT.